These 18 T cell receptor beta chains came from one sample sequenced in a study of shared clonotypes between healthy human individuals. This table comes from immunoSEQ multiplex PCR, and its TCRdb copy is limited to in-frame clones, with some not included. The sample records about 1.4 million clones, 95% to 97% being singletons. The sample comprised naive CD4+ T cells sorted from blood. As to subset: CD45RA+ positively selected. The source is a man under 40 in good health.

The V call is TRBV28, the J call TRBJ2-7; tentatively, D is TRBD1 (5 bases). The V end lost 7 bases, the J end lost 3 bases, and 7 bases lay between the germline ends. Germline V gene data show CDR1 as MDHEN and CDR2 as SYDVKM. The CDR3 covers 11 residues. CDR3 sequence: CASTGIYEQYF. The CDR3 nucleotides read TGTGCCAGCACAGGGATCTACGAGCAGTACTTC.

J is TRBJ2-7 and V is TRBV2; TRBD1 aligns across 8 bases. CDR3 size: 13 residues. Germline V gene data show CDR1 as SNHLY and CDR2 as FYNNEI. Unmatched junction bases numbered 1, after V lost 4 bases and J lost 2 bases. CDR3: CASSAQGAYEQYF. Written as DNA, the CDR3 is TGTGCCAGCAGTGCACAGGGGGCCTACGAGCAGTACTTC.

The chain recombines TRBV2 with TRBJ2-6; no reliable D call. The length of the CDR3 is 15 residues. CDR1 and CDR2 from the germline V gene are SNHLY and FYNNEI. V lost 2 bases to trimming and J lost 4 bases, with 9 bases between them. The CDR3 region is CASSELGSGANVLTF. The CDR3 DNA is TGTGCCAGCAGTGAACTTGGGTCGGGGGCCAACGTCCTGACTTTC.

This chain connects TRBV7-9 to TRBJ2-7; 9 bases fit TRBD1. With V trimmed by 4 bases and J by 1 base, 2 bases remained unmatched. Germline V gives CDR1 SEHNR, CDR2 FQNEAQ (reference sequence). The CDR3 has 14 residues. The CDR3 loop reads CASSSTGGSYEQYF. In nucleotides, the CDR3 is TGTGCCAGCAGCTCGACAGGGGGATCCTACGAGCAGTACTTC.

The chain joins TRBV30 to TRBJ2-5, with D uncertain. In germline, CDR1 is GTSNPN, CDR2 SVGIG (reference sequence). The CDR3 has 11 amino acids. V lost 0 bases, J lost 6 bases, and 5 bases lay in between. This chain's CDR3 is CAWSVVQTQYF. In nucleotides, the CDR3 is TGTGCCTGGAGTGTAGTTCAGACCCAGTACTTC.

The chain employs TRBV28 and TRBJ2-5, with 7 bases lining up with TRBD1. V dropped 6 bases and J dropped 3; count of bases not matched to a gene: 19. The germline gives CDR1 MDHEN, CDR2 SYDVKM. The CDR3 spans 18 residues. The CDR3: CASSLIRQGSRDKETQYF. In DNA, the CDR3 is TGTGCCAGCAGCCTAATCCGACAGGGATCCCGGGACAAAGAGACCCAGTACTTC.

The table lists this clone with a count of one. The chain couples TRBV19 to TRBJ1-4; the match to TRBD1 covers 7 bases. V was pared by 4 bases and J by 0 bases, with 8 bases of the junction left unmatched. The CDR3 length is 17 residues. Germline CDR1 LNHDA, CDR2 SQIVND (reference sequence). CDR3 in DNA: TGTGCCAGTAGTACTTCGACAGGGAGTGCAACTAATGAAAAACTGTTTTTT. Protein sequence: CASSTSTGSATNEKLFF.

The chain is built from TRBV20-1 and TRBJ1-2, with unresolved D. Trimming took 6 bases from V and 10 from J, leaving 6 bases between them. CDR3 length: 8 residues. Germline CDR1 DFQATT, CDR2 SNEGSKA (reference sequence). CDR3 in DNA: TGCAGTGCGGGCTCCTACACCTTC. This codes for CSAGSYTF.

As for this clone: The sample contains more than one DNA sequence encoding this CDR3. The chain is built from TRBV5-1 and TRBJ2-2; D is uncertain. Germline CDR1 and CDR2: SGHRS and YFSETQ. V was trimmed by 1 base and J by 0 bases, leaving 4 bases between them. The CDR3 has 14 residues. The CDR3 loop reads CASSLLSNTGELFF. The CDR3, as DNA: TGCGCCAGCAGCTTGCTCTCGAACACCGGGGAGCTGTTTTTT.

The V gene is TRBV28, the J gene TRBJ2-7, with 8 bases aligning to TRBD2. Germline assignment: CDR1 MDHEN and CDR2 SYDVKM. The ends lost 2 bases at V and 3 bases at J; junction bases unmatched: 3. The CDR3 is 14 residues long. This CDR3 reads CASSLLAGLYEQYF. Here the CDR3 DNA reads TGTGCCAGCAGTTTACTAGCGGGCCTCTACGAGCAGTACTTC.

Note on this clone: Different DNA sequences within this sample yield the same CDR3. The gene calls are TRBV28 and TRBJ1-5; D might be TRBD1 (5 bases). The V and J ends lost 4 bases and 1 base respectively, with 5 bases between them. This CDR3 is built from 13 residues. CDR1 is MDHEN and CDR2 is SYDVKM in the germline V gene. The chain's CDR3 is CASSWGSNQPQHF. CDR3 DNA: TGTGCCAGCAGTTGGGGCAGCAATCAGCCCCAGCATTTT.

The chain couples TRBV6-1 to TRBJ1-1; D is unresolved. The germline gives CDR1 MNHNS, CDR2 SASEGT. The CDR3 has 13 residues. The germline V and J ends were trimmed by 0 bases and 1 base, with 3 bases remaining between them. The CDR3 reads CASSEAQNTEAFF. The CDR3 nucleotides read TGTGCCAGCAGTGAAGCTCAGAACACTGAAGCTTTCTTT.

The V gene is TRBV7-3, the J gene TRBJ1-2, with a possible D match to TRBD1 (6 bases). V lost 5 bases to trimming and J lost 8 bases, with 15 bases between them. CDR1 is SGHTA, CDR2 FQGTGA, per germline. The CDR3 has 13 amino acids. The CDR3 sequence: CASSPGQPKGYTF. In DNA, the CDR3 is TGTGCCAGCAGCCCTGGACAGCCGAAGGGCTACACCTTC.

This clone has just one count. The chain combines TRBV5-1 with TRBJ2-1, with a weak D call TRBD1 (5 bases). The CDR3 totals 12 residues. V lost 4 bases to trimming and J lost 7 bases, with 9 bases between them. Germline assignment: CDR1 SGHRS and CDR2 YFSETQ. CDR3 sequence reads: CASSPDSNEQFF. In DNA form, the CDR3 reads TGCGCCAGCAGCCCCGACAGTAATGAGCAGTTCTTC.

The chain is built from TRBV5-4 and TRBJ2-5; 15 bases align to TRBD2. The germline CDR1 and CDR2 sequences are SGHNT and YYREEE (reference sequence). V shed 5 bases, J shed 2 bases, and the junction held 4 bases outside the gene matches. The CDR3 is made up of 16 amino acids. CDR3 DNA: TGTGCCAGCAGGCCCGGACTAGCGGGAGGGCAAGAGACCCAGTACTTC. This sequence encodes CASRPGLAGGQETQYF.

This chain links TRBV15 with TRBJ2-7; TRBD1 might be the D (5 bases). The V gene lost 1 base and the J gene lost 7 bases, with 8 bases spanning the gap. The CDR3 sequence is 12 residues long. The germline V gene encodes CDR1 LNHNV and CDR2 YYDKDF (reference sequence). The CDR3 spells CATSRGTLEQYF. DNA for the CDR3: TGTGCCACCAGCAGAGGGACACTAGAGCAGTACTTC.

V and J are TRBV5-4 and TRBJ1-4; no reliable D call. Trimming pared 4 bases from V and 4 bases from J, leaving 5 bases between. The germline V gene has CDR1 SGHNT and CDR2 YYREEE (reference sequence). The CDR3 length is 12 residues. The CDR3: CASSTHNEKLFF. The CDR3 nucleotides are TGTGCCAGCAGCACGCATAATGAAAAACTGTTTTTT.

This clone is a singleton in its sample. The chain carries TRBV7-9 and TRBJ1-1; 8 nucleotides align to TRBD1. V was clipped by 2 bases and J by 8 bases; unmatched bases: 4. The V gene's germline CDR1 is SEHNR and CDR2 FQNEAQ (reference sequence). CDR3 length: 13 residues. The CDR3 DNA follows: TGTGCCAGCAGCTTATTCGACAGGGGAGAAGCTTTCTTT. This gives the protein CASSLFDRGEAFF.